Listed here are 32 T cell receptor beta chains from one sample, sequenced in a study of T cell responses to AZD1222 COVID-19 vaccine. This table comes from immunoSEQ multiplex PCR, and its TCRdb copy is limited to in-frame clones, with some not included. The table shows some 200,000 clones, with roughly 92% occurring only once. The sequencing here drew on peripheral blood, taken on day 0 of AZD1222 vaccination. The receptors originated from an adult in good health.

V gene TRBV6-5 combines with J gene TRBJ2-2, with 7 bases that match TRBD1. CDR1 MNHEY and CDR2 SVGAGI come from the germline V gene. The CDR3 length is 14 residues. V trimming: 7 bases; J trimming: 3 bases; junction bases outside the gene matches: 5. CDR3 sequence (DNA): TGTGCCAGCAAACCGGGACAGCACACCGGGGAGCTGTTTTTT. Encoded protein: CASKPGQHTGELFF.

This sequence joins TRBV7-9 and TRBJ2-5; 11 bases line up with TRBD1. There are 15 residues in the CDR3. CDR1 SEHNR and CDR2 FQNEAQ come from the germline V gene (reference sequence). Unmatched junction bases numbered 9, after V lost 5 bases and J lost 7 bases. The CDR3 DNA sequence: TGTGCCAGCAGCCCGAGCTCCGGGACAGGGGGGACCCAGTACTTC. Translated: CASSPSSGTGGTQYF.

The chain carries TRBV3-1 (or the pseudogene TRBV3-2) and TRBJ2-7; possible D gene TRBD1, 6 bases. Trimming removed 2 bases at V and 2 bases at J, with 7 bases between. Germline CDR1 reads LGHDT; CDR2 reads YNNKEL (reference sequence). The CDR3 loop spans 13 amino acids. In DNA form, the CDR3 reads TGTGCCAGCAGCCAAAGGGGGACCTACGAGCAGTACTTC. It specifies CASSQRGTYEQYF.

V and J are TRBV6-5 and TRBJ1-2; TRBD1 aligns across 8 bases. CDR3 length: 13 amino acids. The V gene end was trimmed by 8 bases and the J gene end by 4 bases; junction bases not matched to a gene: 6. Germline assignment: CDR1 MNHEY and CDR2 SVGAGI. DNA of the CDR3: TGTGCCAGCTGGCCAGGGGGCGTCTATGGCTACACCTTC. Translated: CASWPGGVYGYTF.

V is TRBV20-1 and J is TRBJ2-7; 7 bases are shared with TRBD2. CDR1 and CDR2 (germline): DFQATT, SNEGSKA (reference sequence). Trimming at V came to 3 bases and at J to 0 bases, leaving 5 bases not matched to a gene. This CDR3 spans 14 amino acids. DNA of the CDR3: TGCAGTGCTAGTTCCCCGGGGGGCTCCTACGAGCAGTACTTC. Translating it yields CSASSPGGSYEQYF.

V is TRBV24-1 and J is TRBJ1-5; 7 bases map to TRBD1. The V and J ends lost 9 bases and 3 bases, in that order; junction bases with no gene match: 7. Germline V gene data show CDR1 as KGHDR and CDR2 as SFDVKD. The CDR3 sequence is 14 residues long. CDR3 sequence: CATQGRGINQPQHF. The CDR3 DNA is TGTGCCACCCAAGGCAGGGGGATCAATCAGCCCCAGCATTTT.

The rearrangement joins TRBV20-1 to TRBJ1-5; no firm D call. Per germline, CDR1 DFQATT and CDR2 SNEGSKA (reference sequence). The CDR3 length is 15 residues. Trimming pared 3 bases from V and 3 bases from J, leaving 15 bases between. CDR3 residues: CSASSGSGPNQPQHF. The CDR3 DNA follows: TGCAGTGCTAGTTCTGGGAGTGGGCCCAATCAGCCCCAGCATTTT.

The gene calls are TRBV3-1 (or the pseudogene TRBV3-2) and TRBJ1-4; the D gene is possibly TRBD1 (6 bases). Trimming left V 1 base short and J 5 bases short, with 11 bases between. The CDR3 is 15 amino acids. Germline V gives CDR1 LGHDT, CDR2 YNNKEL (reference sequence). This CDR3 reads CASSQVGQGNEKLFF. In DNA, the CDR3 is TGTGCCAGCAGCCAAGTGGGGCAGGGGAATGAAAAACTGTTTTTT.

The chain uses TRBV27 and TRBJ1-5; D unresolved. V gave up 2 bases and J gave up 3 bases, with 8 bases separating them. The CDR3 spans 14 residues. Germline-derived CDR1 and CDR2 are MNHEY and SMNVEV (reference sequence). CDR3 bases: TGTGCCAGCAGTTTAGTCGGATTCAATCAGCCCCAGCATTTT. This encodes CASSLVGFNQPQHF.

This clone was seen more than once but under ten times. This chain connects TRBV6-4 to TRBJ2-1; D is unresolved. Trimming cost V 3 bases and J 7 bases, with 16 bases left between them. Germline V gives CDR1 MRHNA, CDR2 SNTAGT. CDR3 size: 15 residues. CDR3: CASSETPDSSNEQFF. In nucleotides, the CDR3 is TGTGCCAGCAGTGAGACGCCAGATAGCAGTAATGAGCAGTTCTTC.

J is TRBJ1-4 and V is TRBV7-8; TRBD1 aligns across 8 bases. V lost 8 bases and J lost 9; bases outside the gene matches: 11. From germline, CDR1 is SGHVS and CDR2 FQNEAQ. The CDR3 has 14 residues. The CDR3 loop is CASSNSGQVQKLFF. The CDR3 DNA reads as TGTGCCAGCTCTAATTCGGGACAGGTACAAAAACTGTTTTTT.

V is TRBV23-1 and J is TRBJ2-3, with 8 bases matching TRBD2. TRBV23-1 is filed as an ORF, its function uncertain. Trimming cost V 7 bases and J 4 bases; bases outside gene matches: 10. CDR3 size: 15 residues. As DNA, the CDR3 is TGCGCCAGCACTCCTCCGGGACTAGTCCCAGATACGCAGTATTTT. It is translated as CASTPPGLVPDTQYF.

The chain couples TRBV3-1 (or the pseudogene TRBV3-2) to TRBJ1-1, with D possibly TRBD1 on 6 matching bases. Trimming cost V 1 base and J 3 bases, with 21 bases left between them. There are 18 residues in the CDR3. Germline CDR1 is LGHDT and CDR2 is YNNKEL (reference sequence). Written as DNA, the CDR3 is TGTGCCAGCAGCCAAGTAGGGTGGGGCCAGGGGTCGTACACTGAAGCTTTCTTT. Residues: CASSQVGWGQGSYTEAFF.

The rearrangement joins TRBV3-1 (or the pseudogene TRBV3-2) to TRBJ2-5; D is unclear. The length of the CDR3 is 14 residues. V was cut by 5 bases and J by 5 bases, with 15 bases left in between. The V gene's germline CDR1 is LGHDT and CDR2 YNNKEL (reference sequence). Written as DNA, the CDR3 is TGTGCCAGCAGCACCCGGGCCCACGCGGAGACCCAGTACTTC. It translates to CASSTRAHAETQYF.

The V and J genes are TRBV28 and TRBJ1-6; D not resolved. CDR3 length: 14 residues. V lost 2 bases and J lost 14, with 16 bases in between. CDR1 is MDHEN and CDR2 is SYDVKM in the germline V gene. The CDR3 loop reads CASSLNGGSGTLHF. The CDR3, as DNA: TGTGCCAGCAGTTTAAATGGAGGCTCGGGGACCCTCCACTTT.

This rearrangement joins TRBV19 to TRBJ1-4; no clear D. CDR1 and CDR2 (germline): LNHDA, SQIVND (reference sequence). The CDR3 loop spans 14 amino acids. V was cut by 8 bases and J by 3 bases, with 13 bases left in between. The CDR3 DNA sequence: TGTGCCAGTCATAGGTCGGTGGCTAATGAAAAACTGTTTTTT. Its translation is CASHRSVANEKLFF.

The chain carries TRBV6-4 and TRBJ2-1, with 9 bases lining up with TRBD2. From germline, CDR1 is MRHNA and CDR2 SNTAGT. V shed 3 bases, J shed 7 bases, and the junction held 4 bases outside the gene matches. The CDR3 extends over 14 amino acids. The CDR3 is CASSEALAGNEQFF. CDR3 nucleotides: TGTGCCAGCAGTGAGGCACTAGCGGGTAATGAGCAGTTCTTC.

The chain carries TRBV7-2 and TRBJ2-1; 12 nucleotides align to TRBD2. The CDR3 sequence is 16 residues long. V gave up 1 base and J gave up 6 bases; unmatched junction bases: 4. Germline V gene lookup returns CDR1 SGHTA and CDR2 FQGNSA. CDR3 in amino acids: CASSLVTSGRPNEQFF. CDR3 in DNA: TGTGCCAGCAGCTTAGTGACTAGCGGGAGACCCAATGAGCAGTTCTTC.

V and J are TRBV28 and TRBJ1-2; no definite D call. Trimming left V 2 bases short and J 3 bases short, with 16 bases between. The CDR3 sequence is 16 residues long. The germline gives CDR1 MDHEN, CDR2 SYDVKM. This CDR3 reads CASSLPPRGYDYGYTF. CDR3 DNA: TGTGCCAGCAGTTTACCCCCCCGGGGTTACGACTATGGCTACACCTTC.

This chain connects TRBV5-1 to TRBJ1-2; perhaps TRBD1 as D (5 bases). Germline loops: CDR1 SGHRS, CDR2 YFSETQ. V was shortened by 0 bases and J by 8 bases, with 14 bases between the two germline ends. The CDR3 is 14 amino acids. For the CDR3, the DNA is TGCGCCAGCAGCTTGGCTCCAGGGCAGGGCGGCTACACCTTC. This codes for CASSLAPGQGGYTF.

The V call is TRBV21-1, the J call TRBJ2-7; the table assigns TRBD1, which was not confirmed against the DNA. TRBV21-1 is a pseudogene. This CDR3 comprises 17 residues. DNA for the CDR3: TGTGCCAGCAGCAAAGGGCCCCTTTGCCAGGCAACCTACGAGCAGTACGTC. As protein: CASSKGPLCQATYEQYV.

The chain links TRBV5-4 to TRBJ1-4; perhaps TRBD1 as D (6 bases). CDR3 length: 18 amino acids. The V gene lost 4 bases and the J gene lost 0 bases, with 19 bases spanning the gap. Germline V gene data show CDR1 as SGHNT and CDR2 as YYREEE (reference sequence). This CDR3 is CASSRGSLSIATNEKLFF. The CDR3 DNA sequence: TGTGCCAGCAGCAGGGGGTCCTTAAGCATCGCAACTAATGAAAAACTGTTTTTT.

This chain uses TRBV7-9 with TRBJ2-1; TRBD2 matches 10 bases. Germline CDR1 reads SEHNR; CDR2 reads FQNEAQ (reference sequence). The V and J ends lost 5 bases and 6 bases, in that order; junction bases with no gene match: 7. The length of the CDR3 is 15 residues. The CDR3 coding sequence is TGTGCCAGCAGCGGATCCGGGACTAGCGTCAATGAGCAGTTCTTC. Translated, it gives CASSGSGTSVNEQFF.

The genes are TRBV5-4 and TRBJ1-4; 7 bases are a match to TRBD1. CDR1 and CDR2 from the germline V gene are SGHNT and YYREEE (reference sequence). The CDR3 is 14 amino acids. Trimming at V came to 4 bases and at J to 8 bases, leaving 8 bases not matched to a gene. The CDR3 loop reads CASSPQGGGEKLFF. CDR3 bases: TGTGCCAGCAGCCCCCAGGGAGGGGGCGAAAAACTGTTTTTT.

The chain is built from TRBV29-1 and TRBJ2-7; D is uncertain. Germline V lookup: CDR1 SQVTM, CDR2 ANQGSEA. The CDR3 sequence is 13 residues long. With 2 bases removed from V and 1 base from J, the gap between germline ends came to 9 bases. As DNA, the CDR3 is TGCAGCGTTGAAATTATAGGATCCTACGAGCAGTACTTC. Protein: CSVEIIGSYEQYF.

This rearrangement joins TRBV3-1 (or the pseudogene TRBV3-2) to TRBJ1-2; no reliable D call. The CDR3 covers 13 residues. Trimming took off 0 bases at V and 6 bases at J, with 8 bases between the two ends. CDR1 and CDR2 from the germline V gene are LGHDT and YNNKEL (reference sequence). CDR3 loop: CASSQEAPNGYTF. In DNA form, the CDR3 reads TGTGCCAGCAGCCAAGAGGCACCCAATGGCTACACCTTC.

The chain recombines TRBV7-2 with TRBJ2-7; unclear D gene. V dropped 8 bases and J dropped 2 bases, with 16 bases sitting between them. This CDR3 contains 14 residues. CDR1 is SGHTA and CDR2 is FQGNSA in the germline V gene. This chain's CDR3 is CASALSGLAYEQYV. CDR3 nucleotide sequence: TGTGCCAGCGCCCTTTCCGGCCTCGCCTACGAGCAGTACGTC.

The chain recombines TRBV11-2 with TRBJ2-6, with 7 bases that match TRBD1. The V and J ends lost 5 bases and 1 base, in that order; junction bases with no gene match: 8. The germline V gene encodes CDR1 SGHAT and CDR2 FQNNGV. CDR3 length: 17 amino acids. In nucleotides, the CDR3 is TGTGCCAGCAGCCTCCGGACAGGCCTATCTGGGGCCAACGTCCTGACTTTC. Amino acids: CASSLRTGLSGANVLTF.

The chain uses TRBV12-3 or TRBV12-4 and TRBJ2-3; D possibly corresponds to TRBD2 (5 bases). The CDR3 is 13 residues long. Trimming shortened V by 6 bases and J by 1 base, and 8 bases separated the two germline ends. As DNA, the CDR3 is TGTGCCAGCAGCCGCGGGCGCACAGATACGCAGTATTTT. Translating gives CASSRGRTDTQYF.

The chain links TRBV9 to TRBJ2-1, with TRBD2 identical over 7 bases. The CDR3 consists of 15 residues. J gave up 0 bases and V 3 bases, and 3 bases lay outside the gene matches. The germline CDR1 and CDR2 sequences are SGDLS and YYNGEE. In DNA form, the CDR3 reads TGTGCCAGCAGCGCACGGGGGGACTCCTACAATGAGCAGTTCTTC. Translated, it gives CASSARGDSYNEQFF.

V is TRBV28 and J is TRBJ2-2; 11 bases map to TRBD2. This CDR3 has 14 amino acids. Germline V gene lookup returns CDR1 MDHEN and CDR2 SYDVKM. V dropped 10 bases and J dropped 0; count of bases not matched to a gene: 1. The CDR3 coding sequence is TGTGCCACTAGCGGGGGGTCGAACACCGGGGAGCTGTTTTTT. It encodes CATSGGSNTGELFF.

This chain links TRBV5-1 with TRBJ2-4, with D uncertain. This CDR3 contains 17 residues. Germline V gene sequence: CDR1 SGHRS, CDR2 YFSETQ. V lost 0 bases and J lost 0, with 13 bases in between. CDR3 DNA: TGCGCCAGCAGCTTGGCCCACACGCCTATAGCCAAAAACATTCAGTACTTC. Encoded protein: CASSLAHTPIAKNIQYF.